Shown below are 5 T cell receptor beta chains from a single sample sequenced in a study of T cells in Graves' hyperthyroidism and ophthalmopathy. TCR beta CDR3 regions were amplified from RNA transcripts. HTBI primers were the set used in a first-round RT-PCR of the TCR CDR3. In TCRdb, the multiplex PCR reads were re-called with MiXCR into one record per CDR3 protein. The table records about 610,000 distinct CDR3 sequences, just over 45% of them present only once. Sequencing was carried out using peripheral blood or thyroid tissue (not recorded which). These receptors were taken from a woman between 18 and 30 years old with Graves' hyperthyroidism.

This clonotype was seen only once. The chain joins TRBV29-1 to TRBJ1-3, with D possibly being TRBD1 (6 bases). V was clipped by 6 bases and J by 0 bases, with 12 bases between them. The CDR3 loop spans 14 amino acids. Germline CDR1 reads SQVTM; CDR2 reads ANQGSEA. CDR3 in DNA: TGCAGCGTCGCAGGGGCTTCCTCTGGAAACACCATATATTTT. Amino acids: CSVAGASSGNTIYF.

The rearrangement joins TRBV10-3 to TRBJ1-4; TRBD1 aligns across 9 bases. V lost 6 bases, J lost 0 bases, and 5 bases stayed unmatched. Germline V CDR1 and CDR2: ENHRY, SYGVKD. CDR3 length: 16 residues. The CDR3 DNA is TGTGCCATCAGCCCGGGACAGGGACCAACTAATGAAAAACTGTTTTTT. Translation gives CAISPGQGPTNEKLFF.

This clonotype was detected only a few times. It may be a read error: a sequence one base away is much more abundant. The chain is built from TRBV2 and TRBJ2-7; 9 bases line up with TRBD2. J was trimmed by 7 bases and V by 6 bases; bases with no gene match: 13. This CDR3 spans 15 amino acids. Germline V CDR1 and CDR2: SNHLY, FYNNEI. In DNA, the CDR3 is TGTGCCAGCAGAGTAGCGGGAGTATCCTACAATGAGCAGTACTTC. Protein product: CASRVAGVSYNEQYF.

This clonotype was counted ten times or more. The V and J genes are TRBV20-1 and TRBJ1-5; the D gene is possibly TRBD1 (6 bases). Trimming pared 0 bases from V and 2 bases from J, leaving 8 bases between. CDR1 DFQATT and CDR2 SNEGSKA come from the germline V gene (reference sequence). CDR3 size: 14 residues. DNA for the CDR3: TGCAGTGCTAGAGACCAGGGGCGCAATCAGCCCCAGCATTTT. It translates to CSARDQGRNQPQHF.

This clonotype was detected ten times or more. The rearrangement joins TRBV10-1 to TRBJ2-7, with 7 bases identical to TRBD1. V shed 2 bases, J shed 2 bases, and the junction held 3 bases outside the gene matches. The CDR3 has 14 residues. CDR1 is WNHNN and CDR2 is SYGVQD in the germline V gene (reference sequence). The CDR3 DNA reads as TGCGCCAGCAGTGAGGGGCAGGGGGCCTACGAGCAGTACTTC. This encodes CASSEGQGAYEQYF.